This paragraph covers one T cell receptor beta chain sequence. An end of the junction differs from the germline gene, which may be a read error. This specimen belongs to a study of tumor-infiltrating lymphocytes in primary liver carcinoma. Taking roughly 20-32 mg of unsorted bulk tissue, the authors co-extracted RNA and DNA. Constant-region priming of about 520 ng total RNA yielded TCR beta cDNA. Three-round nested multiplex PCR performed with slightly modified ARM-PCR produced the TCR beta libraries. It was with TRBV1-TRBV30 forward primers and a C-beta reverse primer that the first two PCR rounds were run, at around 11 cycles each. One entry per CDR3 protein results from TCRdb running MiXCR on the multiplex PCR reads. The repertoire holds roughly 25,000 distinct CDR3 sequences, with approximately 78% as singletons. Germline V gene data show CDR1 as SNHLY and CDR2 as FYNNEI. CDR3 length equals 15 residues.

The rearrangement links TRBV2 to TRBJ2-7; 7 bases line up with TRBD1. This TCR came from a man aged 40-55 years with primary liver carcinoma and hepatitis B virus infection. Material: liver tumor tissue from sampling region 3. The subset was: tumor region T3, left-lateral pole. CDR3 residues: CASSDDRAVSYEQYF. CDR3 DNA: TGTGCCAGTAGTGATGACAGGGCGGTCTCCTACGAGCAGTACTTC.